This T cell receptor (beta chain) was observed in a study of CD8 T cells in ankylosing spondylitis. Whole-study results and caveats: One TCR beta motif, made up of roughly 8 highly homologous variants, appeared characteristic of ankylosing spondylitis blood. Significant enrichment of disease-linked clones was reported in matched ankylosing spondylitis synovial fluid. In synovial fluid and blood from reactive arthritis, some motif variants were previously reported.

It was by quantitative 5'-RACE with molecular barcodes that TCR beta libraries were made. TCRdb redid the calling of the 5' RACE reads with MiXCR, one entry per CDR3 protein. This table has 500,000 to 550,000 distinct CDR3 sequences, roughly 13% appearing once. V lost 4 bases and J lost 1, with 7 bases in between. CDR3 length: 12 residues. CDR1 and CDR2 (germline): SQVTM, ANQGSEA. This clonotype was seen only a few times. The antigen is undetermined. This TCR derives from a male donor with ankylosing spondylitis. This chain connects TRBV29-1 to TRBJ1-1; D is uncertain. The material sequenced was blood, either unsorted or a sorted T cell fraction (not recorded which). The CDR3 DNA reads TGCAGCGTTGTTAAGACGAACACTGAAGCTTTCTTT. This gives the protein CSVVKTNTEAFF. Together with reference TRBV29-1 and TRBJ1-1, the CDR3 gives the full variable domain: SAVISQKPSRDICQRGTSLTIQCQVDSQVTMMFWYRQQPGQSLTLIATANQGSEATYESGFVIDKFPISRPNLTFSTLTVSNMSPEDSSIYLCSVVKTNTEAFFGQGTRLTVV.